Below, 7 T cell receptor beta chains from the same sample are listed, as sequenced in a study of blood T cell repertoires in COVID-19. Only in-frame clones appear in the TCRdb table, and some are missing; sequencing was by immunoSEQ multiplex PCR. The sample shows more than 350,000 clones, about 90% of them seen only once. Material: peripheral blood. The receptors were gathered from a woman aged 30 to 39 with COVID-19, enrolled during active disease.

The genes are TRBV7-2 and TRBJ1-5; D unclear. CDR1 SGHTA and CDR2 FQGNSA come from the germline V gene. The CDR3 length is 12 residues. The ends were cut back, 5 bases at V and 7 bases at J, with 9 bases in the middle. The DNA for the CDR3 is TGTGCCAGCAGCGGTCTAGGACAGCCCCAGCATTTT. This translates into CASSGLGQPQHF.

This chain uses TRBV28 with TRBJ2-7; 8 bases line up with TRBD1. Germline loops: CDR1 MDHEN, CDR2 SYDVKM. The CDR3 consists of 14 residues. After removal of 4 bases from V and 6 bases from J, the junction contained 8 bases not matched to a gene. CDR3 in DNA: TGTGCCAGCAGTTCCAGGGACAGGCTCTCCGAGCAGTACTTC. Amino acid sequence: CASSSRDRLSEQYF.

The chain combines TRBV12-3 or TRBV12-4 with TRBJ2-7, with 8 bases lining up with TRBD1. V shed 5 bases, J shed 9 bases, and the junction held 6 bases outside the gene matches. The CDR3 is made up of 12 amino acids. The CDR3, as DNA: TGTGCCAGCAGTACAAGCGGACAGGGGCAGTACTTC. Translated: CASSTSGQGQYF.

The rearrangement uses TRBV24-1 and TRBJ2-1; unclear D gene. CDR1 is KGHDR, CDR2 SFDVKD, per germline. Trimming stripped 3 bases from V and 0 bases from J, with 11 bases between. The CDR3 has 16 residues. The CDR3: CATSDVRRSSYNEQFF. CDR3 DNA: TGTGCCACCAGTGATGTCCGACGGAGCTCCTACAATGAGCAGTTCTTC.

The chain couples TRBV28 to TRBJ1-1; the D gene is possibly TRBD1 (5 bases). V dropped 7 bases and J dropped 3 bases, with 15 bases sitting between them. CDR1 and CDR2 from the germline V gene are MDHEN and SYDVKM. The CDR3 length is 14 residues. DNA of the CDR3: TGTGCCAGCACCCAGACCAGGGATGACACTGAAGCTTTCTTT. This translates into CASTQTRDDTEAFF. Using reference TRBV28 and TRBJ1-1 for the parts outside the CDR3, the full variable domain is DVKVTQSSRYLVKRTGEKVFLECVQDMDHENMFWYRQDPGLGLRLIYFSYDVKMKEKGDIPEGYSVSREKKERFSLILESASTNQTSMYLCASTQTRDDTEAFFGQGTRLTVV.

The chain uses TRBV11-2 and TRBJ2-7; D is ambiguous. The CDR3 is made up of 15 amino acids. Germline V gene lookup returns CDR1 SGHAT and CDR2 FQNNGV. V dropped 0 bases and J dropped 0 bases, with 9 bases sitting between them. The CDR3 nucleotides are TGTGCCAGCAGCTTAGATTTGCGTACCTCCTACGAGCAGTACTTC. It is translated as CASSLDLRTSYEQYF.

The chain carries TRBV28 and TRBJ2-7; D possibly corresponds to TRBD2 (6 bases). V lost 3 bases and J 5 bases, leaving 23 bases between the germline ends. This CDR3 is built from 17 residues. In germline, CDR1 is MDHEN, CDR2 SYDVKM. CDR3 protein: CASSLGGGWRARNEQYF. DNA of the CDR3: TGTGCCAGCAGTTTGGGAGGAGGATGGAGGGCCAGAAACGAGCAGTACTTC.